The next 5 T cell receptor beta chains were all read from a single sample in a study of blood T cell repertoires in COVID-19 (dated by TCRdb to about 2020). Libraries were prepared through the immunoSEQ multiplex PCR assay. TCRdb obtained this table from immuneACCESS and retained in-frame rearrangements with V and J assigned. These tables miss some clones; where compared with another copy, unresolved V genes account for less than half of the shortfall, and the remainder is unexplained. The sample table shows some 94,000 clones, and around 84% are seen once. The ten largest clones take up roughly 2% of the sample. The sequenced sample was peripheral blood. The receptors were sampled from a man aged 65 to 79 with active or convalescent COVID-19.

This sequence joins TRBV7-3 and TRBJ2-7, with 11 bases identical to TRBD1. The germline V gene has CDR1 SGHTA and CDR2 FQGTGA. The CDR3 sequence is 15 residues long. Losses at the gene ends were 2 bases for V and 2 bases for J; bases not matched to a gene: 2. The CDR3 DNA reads TGTGCCAGCAGCTTACAGGACAGGGGGCCCTACGAGCAGTACTTC. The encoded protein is CASSLQDRGPYEQYF. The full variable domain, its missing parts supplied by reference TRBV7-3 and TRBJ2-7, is GAGVSQTPSNKVTEKGKYVELRCDPISGHTALYWYRQSLGQGPEFLIYFQGTGAADDSGLPNDRFFAVRPEGSVSTLKIQRTERGDSAVYLCASSLQDRGPYEQYFGPGTRLTVT.

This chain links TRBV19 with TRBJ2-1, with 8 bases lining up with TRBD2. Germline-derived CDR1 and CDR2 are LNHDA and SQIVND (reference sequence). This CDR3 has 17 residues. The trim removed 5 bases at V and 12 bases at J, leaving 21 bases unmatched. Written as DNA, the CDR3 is TGTGCCAGTAGTGGTACTAGCGGAGGCTTCTGGCTTGCTGGGCAGTTCTTC. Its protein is CASSGTSGGFWLAGQFF.

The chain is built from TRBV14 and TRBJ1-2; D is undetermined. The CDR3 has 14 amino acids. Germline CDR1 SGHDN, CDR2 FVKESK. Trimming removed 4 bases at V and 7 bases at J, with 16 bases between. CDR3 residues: CASSLAGGSLGYTF. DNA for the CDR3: TGTGCCAGCAGCCTAGCCGGCGGGAGCCTTGGCTACACCTTC.

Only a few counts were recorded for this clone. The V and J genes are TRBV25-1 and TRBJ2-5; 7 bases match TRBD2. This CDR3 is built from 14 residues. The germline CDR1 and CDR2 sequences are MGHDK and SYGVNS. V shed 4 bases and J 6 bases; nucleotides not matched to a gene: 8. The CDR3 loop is CASSVGGISKTQYF. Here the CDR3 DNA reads TGTGCCAGCAGTGTGGGGGGGATTAGTAAGACCCAGTACTTC. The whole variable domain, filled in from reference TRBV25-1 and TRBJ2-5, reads EADIYQTPRYLVIGTGKKITLECSQTMGHDKMYWYQQDPGMELHLIHYSYGVNSTEKGDLSSESTVSRIRTEHFPLTLESARPSHTSQYLCASSVGGISKTQYFGPGTRLLVL.

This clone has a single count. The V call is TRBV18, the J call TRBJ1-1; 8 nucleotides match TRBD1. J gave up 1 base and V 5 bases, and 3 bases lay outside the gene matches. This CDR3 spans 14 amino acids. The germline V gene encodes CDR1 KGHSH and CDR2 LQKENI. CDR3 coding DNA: TGTGCCAGCTCATCGGACAGGGCGAACACTGAAGCTTTCTTT. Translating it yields CASSSDRANTEAFF.